The 10 T cell receptor beta chains below come from one sample, sequenced in a study of OX40 agonist ivuxolimab in advanced cancers. The library was prepared using the immunoSEQ multiplex PCR assay. In its TCRdb copy, this immuneACCESS table keeps in-frame sequences only and misses some clones. Where compared with another copy, unresolved V genes explain less than half of these, and the others have no known cause. The sample table contains approximately 50,000 clones; only one count was recorded for roughly 88% of them. The ten largest clones take up over 10% of the sample. Sequenced material: CD4+ or CD8+ T cells sorted from blood, taken in a trial of the OX40 agonist ivuxolimab. The receptor source for this set is an adult with an advanced solid tumor such as melanoma, head and neck, liver or kidney cancer.

This clone was counted once. V is TRBV2 and J is TRBJ2-5; TRBD1 matches 7 bases. From germline, CDR1 is SNHLY and CDR2 FYNNEI. This CDR3 is 14 amino acids long. V was clipped by 5 bases and J by 1 base; unmatched bases: 4. CDR3 region: CASSLYRGQETQYF. As DNA, the CDR3 is TGTGCCAGCAGTCTGTACAGGGGCCAAGAGACCCAGTACTTC. Full variable domain (missing parts from reference TRBV2 and TRBJ2-5): EPEVTQTPSHQVTQMGQEVILRCVPISNHLYFYWYRQILGQKVEFLVSFYNNEISEKSEIFDDQFSVERPDGSNFTLKIRSTKLEDSAMYFCASSLYRGQETQYFGPGTRLLVL.

CDR3 amino acids: CASSKGGDLAKNIQYF. The DNA of the CDR3 is TGTGCCAGTAGTAAGGGGGGGGACCTAGCCAAAAACATTCAGTACTTC. The rearrangement links TRBV19 to TRBJ2-4, with D perhaps TRBD2 (7 bases). Trimming removed 4 bases at V and 0 bases at J, with 13 bases between. Looked up from germline, CDR1 is LNHDA and CDR2 is SQIVND (reference sequence). CDR3 size: 16 residues.

Only a few counts were recorded for this clone. The gene calls are TRBV13 and TRBJ1-1, with 8 bases matching TRBD1. Germline V lookup: CDR1 PRHDT, CDR2 FYEKMQ (reference sequence). Trimming took 4 bases from V and 6 from J; bases not matched to a gene: 7. The CDR3 is 14 amino acids. The CDR3 region is CASSSYRGEAEAFF. CDR3 DNA: TGTGCCAGCAGCTCTTACAGGGGGGAGGCTGAAGCTTTCTTT.

The table lists this clone with a count of one. The chain employs TRBV2 and TRBJ2-7; no reliable D call. The germline CDR1 and CDR2 sequences are SNHLY and FYNNEI. V shed 3 bases and J shed 1 base, with 10 bases lying between them. The CDR3 has 14 residues. The CDR3 DNA reads TGTGCCAGCAGTGACGGGTATGTGTCCTACGAGCAGTACGTC. Encoded protein: CASSDGYVSYEQYV.

This rearrangement joins TRBV2 to TRBJ1-1, with D unclear. The CDR3 contains 13 residues. Germline lookup yields CDR1 SNHLY and CDR2 FYNNEI. The V and J ends lost 6 bases and 4 bases respectively, with 12 bases between them. CDR3 sequence: CASRQSSGTEAFF. The CDR3 DNA is TGTGCCAGCAGGCAATCTTCGGGCACTGAAGCTTTCTTT.

The rearrangement links TRBV6-6 to TRBJ2-7; 8 nucleotides agree with TRBD1. With V trimmed by 6 bases and J by 3 bases, 7 bases remained unmatched. The CDR3 consists of 14 residues. Germline CDR1 MNHNY, CDR2 SVGAGI (reference sequence). The CDR3 spells CASRPGQAFYEQYF. The CDR3 coding sequence is TGTGCCAGCAGACCGGGACAGGCTTTCTACGAGCAGTACTTC.

The chain combines TRBV5-1 with TRBJ2-5; TRBD1 is a possible D gene (5 bases). The CDR3 length is 14 residues. Germline V gene lookup returns CDR1 SGHRS and CDR2 YFSETQ. The germline V and J ends were trimmed by 0 bases and 1 base, with 7 bases remaining between them. CDR3 in DNA: TGCGCCAGCAGCTTGGGGACAACCCAAGAGACCCAGTACTTC. Protein: CASSLGTTQETQYF.

This sequence joins TRBV10-3 and TRBJ1-6; 7 positions match TRBD1. V shed 10 bases, J shed 3 bases, and the junction held 9 bases outside the gene matches. CDR1 and CDR2 from the germline V gene are ENHRY and SYGVKD. The CDR3 totals 15 residues. The CDR3 DNA is TGTGCCACAACCACAGGGGAATTCTATAATTCACCCCTCCACTTT. Protein sequence: CATTTGEFYNSPLHF.

This clone was counted once. The V call is TRBV19, the J call TRBJ2-5; maybe TRBD2 (5 bases). Germline V gene lookup returns CDR1 LNHDA and CDR2 SQIVND (reference sequence). CDR3 length: 14 residues. The V gene lost 3 bases and the J gene lost 7 bases, with 15 bases spanning the gap. The CDR3 DNA reads TGTGCCAGTAGTATTAGTTCGGGGTTGGGGACCCAGTACTTC. Amino acids: CASSISSGLGTQYF.

This clone has just a few counts. V is TRBV7-8 and J is TRBJ2-5; D may be TRBD1 or TRBD2 (5 bases each). The length of the CDR3 is 15 residues. CDR1 and CDR2 from the germline V gene are SGHVS and FQNEAQ. Trimming left V 3 bases short and J 5 bases short, with 16 bases between. The CDR3 is CASSFRGGIGETQYF. CDR3 nucleotide sequence: TGTGCCAGCAGCTTTCGTGGGGGTATAGGGGAGACCCAGTACTTC.